This record covers a single TCR beta chain. Its cognate antigen is unknown. In germline, CDR1 is LGHNA, CDR2 YSLEER. The CDR3 has 15 residues. The data originate from a study of CXCR3-negative and CXCR3-positive naive CD8 T cells. Study at large: The libraries yielded 130 million to 150 million TRB reads, about 1.5 +/- 0.3 million each. Overall study results and limits: CD5 surface expression was similar among naive subsets, and TCR strength was estimated by inference from TRB CDR3 properties. Against CXCR3-negative naive cells, CXCR3-positive naive cells showed more hydrophobic TRB CDR3s. Memory CD8+ cells had much lower diversity, and both naive subsets had comparably high diversity.

All TRB cDNA libraries came from 5' RACE performed with UMI labels. TCRdb reprocessed the 5' RACE reads and keeps a single row for each CDR3 protein, giving no DNA. This sample's table has around 50,000 distinct CDR3 sequences. The TCR originated in a human donor in good health. Some clones in this sample may be carry-over from other donors' samples. V gene TRBV4-3 combines with J gene TRBJ2-7; TCRdb lists TRBD1, though no DNA is available to test this call. Source material: naive CXCR3+ CD8+ T cells from blood. Described subset: CD45RO-CCR7+CD27+CD95- naive CD8+ T cells expressing CXCR3 (TNR3+). The CDR3 reads CASSQGRGGAYEQYF.